The next 29 T cell receptor beta chains were all read from a single sample in a study of patients and donors after allogeneic stem cell transplantation. TCRdb used MiXCR to reprocess the RT-PCR reads, holding one entry per CDR3 protein. This sample has roughly 200,000 distinct CDR3 sequences, with about 40% found just once. Sequencing input: blood, either unsorted or a sorted T cell fraction (not recorded which). These receptors came from a human donor who was either an allogeneic HSCT recipient or a stem cell or donor lymphocyte infusion donor (not recorded which). It is not recorded whose cells these are; they may come from a transplant donor.

The V gene is TRBV20-1, the J gene TRBJ1-2, with D maybe TRBD1 (6 bases). The germline V and J ends were trimmed by 3 bases and 5 bases, with 10 bases remaining between them. The CDR3 is 12 amino acids. Germline V gene data show CDR1 as DFQATT and CDR2 as SNEGSKA (reference sequence). The CDR3, as DNA: TGCAGTGCTAGGGGGGACAAGTATGGCTACACCTTC. Its translation: CSARGDKYGYTF.

In this sample, this clonotype turned up a few times. The rearrangement uses TRBV4-3 and TRBJ1-2; 8 bases map to TRBD1. The trim removed 1 base at V and 6 bases at J, leaving 4 bases unmatched. The CDR3 extends over 14 amino acids. CDR1 is LGHNA and CDR2 is YSLEER in the germline V gene. This chain's CDR3 is CASSQGQGADGYTF. Here the CDR3 DNA reads TGCGCCAGCAGCCAAGGGCAGGGGGCCGATGGCTACACCTTC.

This clonotype has more than one count but fewer than ten. J is TRBJ2-1 and V is TRBV6-2 or TRBV6-3; D is uncertain. The V gene's germline CDR1 is MNHEY and CDR2 SVGEGT. The CDR3 loop spans 18 amino acids. Trimming shortened V by 6 bases and J by 0 bases, and 21 bases separated the two germline ends. The CDR3 DNA sequence: TGTGCCAGCAGGGAGAGAGACCCAAAATCAAGCTCCTACAATGAGCAGTTCTTC. This gives the protein CASRERDPKSSSYNEQFF.

A word on this clonotype: The junction departs from the called germline gene at one end, perhaps through a read error. The V gene is TRBV15, the J gene TRBJ1-1; TRBD1 might be the D (5 bases). The CDR3 has 11 residues. The germline V gene encodes CDR1 LNHNV and CDR2 YYDKDF (reference sequence). In DNA, the CDR3 is TGTGCCACCAGCAGAGACCCAGGGTTCGTCTTT. It yields the protein CATSRDPGFVF. Drawing the rest from reference TRBV15 and TRBJ1-1, the complete variable domain is DAMVIQNPRYQVTQFGKPVTLSCSQTLNHNVMYWYQQKSSQAPKLLFHYYDKDFNNEADTPDNFQSRRPNTSFCFLDIRSPGLGDTAMYLCATSRDPGFVFGQGTRLTVV.

This chain connects TRBV7-2 to TRBJ1-2, with TRBD1 identical over 7 bases. V lost 0 bases and J lost 0; bases outside the gene matches: 7. CDR3 size: 17 residues. The germline V gene encodes CDR1 SGHTA and CDR2 FQGNSA. Here the CDR3 DNA reads TGTGCCAGCAGCTTAGCGCAAGCGGGACAGACTAACTATGGCTACACCTTC. Translating gives CASSLAQAGQTNYGYTF.

The genes are TRBV4-3 and TRBJ2-5, with D perhaps TRBD1 or TRBD2 (5 bases each). The CDR3 contains 13 residues. The V gene lost 4 bases and the J gene lost 5 bases, with 11 bases spanning the gap. The germline V gene encodes CDR1 LGHNA and CDR2 YSLEER. CDR3 loop: CASSRGREETQYF. The CDR3 bases are TGCGCCAGCAGCCGAGGCAGGGAGGAGACCCAGTACTTC.

The chain employs TRBV4-3 and TRBJ1-6; 10 positions match TRBD1. This CDR3 is built from 14 residues. V lost 4 bases and J lost 9; bases outside the gene matches: 3. Germline CDR1 is LGHNA and CDR2 is YSLEER. CDR3 nucleotides: TGCGCCAGCAGCCGAGACAGGGGGCCTTCACCCCTCCACTTT. This translates into CASSRDRGPSPLHF.

The rearrangement joins TRBV12-3 or TRBV12-4 to TRBJ2-1, with 7 bases aligning to TRBD1. V gave up 5 bases and J gave up 13 bases; unmatched junction bases: 11. The CDR3 length is 13 residues. The DNA of the CDR3 is TGTGCCAGCAGTACAGGGGACAGACCCAAACAGTTCTTC. It translates to CASSTGDRPKQFF.

This clonotype has just a few counts. The CDR3 region is CASSPLLGGETQYF. For the CDR3, the DNA is TGTGCCAGCAGTCCTCTTTTGGGGGGAGAGACCCAGTACTTC. The rearrangement uses TRBV27 and TRBJ2-5, with D possibly matching TRBD2 (6 bases). V lost 5 bases to trimming and J lost 4 bases, with 14 bases between them. The CDR3 has 14 amino acids. Germline V CDR1 and CDR2: MNHEY, SMNVEV (reference sequence).

The chain links TRBV4-3 to TRBJ1-2; D might be TRBD1 (6 bases). The germline V and J ends were trimmed by 6 bases and 0 bases, with 11 bases remaining between them. The germline gives CDR1 LGHNA, CDR2 YSLEER. The CDR3 has 14 amino acids. The CDR3 reads CASSYRDPNYGYTF. In nucleotides, the CDR3 is TGCGCCAGCAGTTACAGGGACCCTAACTATGGCTACACCTTC.

This chain links TRBV5-1 with TRBJ1-2; 8 nucleotides line up with TRBD1. After removal of 4 bases from V and 2 bases from J, the junction contained 13 bases not matched to a gene. Germline V gives CDR1 SGHRS, CDR2 YFSETQ. This CDR3 contains 17 residues. The CDR3 DNA is TGCGCCAGCAGCCGTTCGGAGACAGGGGTCCTCAACTATGGCTACACCTTC. Encoded protein: CASSRSETGVLNYGYTF.

V usage is TRBV6-5 and J usage is TRBJ1-1; no reliable D call. The CDR3 runs 13 residues. V was trimmed by 6 bases and J by 5 bases, leaving 13 bases between them. Germline V gives CDR1 MNHEY, CDR2 SVGAGI. The CDR3, as DNA: TGTGCCAGCAGCCCCGCGGGGAGGACTGAAGCTTTCTTT. This codes for CASSPAGRTEAFF.

The chain has TRBV20-1 and TRBJ2-1; D call uncertain. The germline V gene encodes CDR1 DFQATT and CDR2 SNEGSKA (reference sequence). The CDR3 totals 12 residues. The germline V and J ends were trimmed by 3 bases and 4 bases, with 7 bases remaining between them. CDR3 bases: TGCAGTGCTAGCAGGCAATACAATGAGCAGTTCTTC. Residues: CSASRQYNEQFF.

This chain links TRBV12-3 or TRBV12-4 with TRBJ2-1, with 7 bases aligning to TRBD2. The CDR3 has 14 residues. With 2 bases clipped from V and 2 bases from J, the junction kept 0 bases outside the gene matches. The DNA for the CDR3 is TGTGCCAGCAGTTTACGGGGGGCCTACAATGAGCAGTTCTTC. Encoded protein: CASSLRGAYNEQFF.

This clonotype was found a few times. The CDR3 nucleotides read TGCAGTGCTAGAGACGATACCCAAGCGGCTTTCTTT. Amino acids: CSARDDTQAAFF. J is TRBJ1-1 and V is TRBV20-1, with D hard to call. This CDR3 spans 12 amino acids. Germline V gives CDR1 DFQATT, CDR2 SNEGSKA (reference sequence). Trimming pared 0 bases from V and 11 bases from J, leaving 13 bases between.

The genes are TRBV12-3 or TRBV12-4 and TRBJ1-2, with TRBD1 matching over 9 bases. CDR3 length: 14 amino acids. The V gene end was trimmed by 6 bases and the J gene end by 8 bases; junction bases not matched to a gene: 10. CDR3 nucleotide sequence: TGTGCCAGCAGCCAGGGACAGGGAGTGATCGGCTACACCTTC. Residues: CASSQGQGVIGYTF.

This clonotype was seen only a few times. This chain uses TRBV7-9 with TRBJ1-2; no clear D. Deletions cut 6 bases from V and 7 bases from J, with 15 bases between. CDR1 is SEHNR and CDR2 is FQNEAQ in the germline V gene (reference sequence). The length of the CDR3 is 13 residues. The CDR3 DNA sequence: TGTGCCAGCAGTTATGCCGGGAAGACTGGCTACACCTTC. This codes for CASSYAGKTGYTF.

The DNA of the CDR3 is TGTGCCACCAGTGATTACGACTACAATGAGCAGTTCTTC. Amino acid sequence: CATSDYDYNEQFF. This chain connects TRBV24-1 to TRBJ2-1; D is unclear. Germline V gene sequence: CDR1 KGHDR, CDR2 SFDVKD. Trimming cost V 2 bases and J 3 bases, with 4 bases left between them. The CDR3 is 13 residues long.

The chain combines TRBV5-6 with TRBJ1-3; TRBD1 might be the D (5 bases). From germline, CDR1 is SGHDT and CDR2 YYEEEE. The CDR3 is 16 residues long. The ends were cut back, 3 bases at V and 2 bases at J, with 15 bases in the middle. The DNA of the CDR3 is TGTGCCAGCAGCTCCAGGGTCCTGCTGGCTGGAAACACCATATATTTT. Its protein is CASSSRVLLAGNTIYF.

This clonotype was counted a few times. The chain couples TRBV14 to TRBJ2-7, with D unclear. V lost 0 bases and J 3 bases, leaving 9 bases between the germline ends. The CDR3 runs to 14 residues. Germline CDR1 is SGHDN and CDR2 is FVKESK. CDR3 loop: CASSQDSLRYEQYF. CDR3 coding DNA: TGTGCCAGCAGCCAAGACTCGCTACGCTACGAGCAGTACTTC.

The chain joins TRBV7-2 to TRBJ2-5; D unclear. From germline, CDR1 is SGHTA and CDR2 FQGNSA. This CDR3 has 11 amino acids. Trimming shortened V by 2 bases and J by 6 bases, and 4 bases separated the two germline ends. In DNA, the CDR3 is TGTGCCAGCAGCTTATGGAAGACCCAGTACTTC. Translated, it gives CASSLWKTQYF.

J is TRBJ1-1 and V is TRBV29-1; D is unclear. CDR3 size: 10 residues. Germline V gene lookup returns CDR1 SQVTM and CDR2 ANQGSEA. CDR3 sequence reads: CGVLNTEAFF. The CDR3 region has the DNA TGCGGAGTTTTGAACACTGAAGCTTTCTTT.

The chain joins TRBV3-1 to TRBJ2-5, with D perhaps assigned TRBD1 or TRBD2 (5 bases each). This CDR3 is 14 amino acids long. CDR1 is LGHDT and CDR2 is YNNKEL in the germline V gene (reference sequence). Trimming cost V 1 base and J 5 bases, with 11 bases left between them. The CDR3 region has the DNA TGTGCCAGCAGCCAAGTACGGGGCGGTGAGACCCAGTACTTC. Amino acid sequence: CASSQVRGGETQYF.

This rearrangement joins TRBV29-1 to TRBJ1-3, with a possible D match to TRBD1 (6 bases). This CDR3 has 16 amino acids. Germline CDR1 SQVTM, CDR2 ANQGSEA. Trimming pared 1 base from V and 0 bases from J, leaving 13 bases between. The CDR3 region has the DNA TGCAGCGTTGAAGTAATGGGACACCACTCTGGAAACACCATATATTTT. Its translation: CSVEVMGHHSGNTIYF.

This clonotype was detected once. The chain has TRBV7-9 and TRBJ2-7; TRBD2 agrees at 8 bases. From germline, CDR1 is SEHNR and CDR2 FQNEAQ (reference sequence). J gave up 2 bases and V 2 bases, and 8 bases lay outside the gene matches. CDR3 length: 16 amino acids. In DNA, the CDR3 is TGTGCCAGCAGCTTATCATCTAGCGGGCCTCCCTACGAGCAGTACTTC. Its translation is CASSLSSSGPPYEQYF.

The V and J genes are TRBV29-1 and TRBJ2-5, with D tentatively TRBD1 (6 bases). The CDR3 runs 10 residues. Germline assignment: CDR1 SQVTM and CDR2 ANQGSEA. Trimming left V 2 bases short and J 10 bases short, with 8 bases between. The chain's CDR3 is CSVEQGRQYF. CDR3 nucleotide sequence: TGCAGCGTTGAACAGGGGCGCCAGTACTTC.

A few counts support this clonotype. The V call is TRBV29-1, the J call TRBJ2-4, with TRBD1 matching 8 bases. Trimming cost V 6 bases and J 1 base; bases outside gene matches: 5. Germline CDR1 is SQVTM and CDR2 is ANQGSEA. This CDR3 comprises 14 residues. The CDR3 nucleotides read TGCAGCGTGACCAGGGGGCTGGCCAAAAACATTCAGTACTTC. It translates to CSVTRGLAKNIQYF.

There are a few counts of this clonotype. The rearrangement links TRBV5-1 to TRBJ2-3, with 10 bases that match TRBD2. The CDR3 has 18 residues. CDR1 and CDR2 (germline): SGHRS, YFSETQ. The trim removed 0 bases at V and 4 bases at J, leaving 11 bases unmatched. CDR3 sequence: CASSLGFLAGEASDTQYF. The DNA of the CDR3 is TGCGCCAGCAGCTTGGGATTCCTAGCGGGAGAGGCGTCAGATACGCAGTATTTT.

This chain uses TRBV4-3 with TRBJ1-1, with a tentative D call TRBD1 (5 bases). The CDR3 sequence is 14 residues long. The germline V gene has CDR1 LGHNA and CDR2 YSLEER. Trimming removed 8 bases from V and 1 base from J, with 14 bases in between. This chain's CDR3 is CASGWRGTNTEAFF. In DNA, the CDR3 is TGCGCCAGCGGCTGGAGAGGGACGAACACTGAAGCTTTCTTT.